Each of the 20 T cell receptor beta chains below was sequenced from the same sample in a study of T cell responses to AZD1222 COVID-19 vaccine. Method: immunoSEQ multiplex PCR; TCRdb's copy keeps in-frame clones and lacks some. The data hold 100,000 or so clones, with around 90% observed a single time. The sample in question was peripheral blood, obtained on day 0 of AZD1222 vaccination. The receptors shown here come from an adult in good health.

This clone was detected a few times. This sequence joins TRBV28 and TRBJ1-5; D is ambiguous. The CDR3 is 14 amino acids. The V gene lost 8 bases and the J gene lost 5 bases, with 16 bases spanning the gap. CDR1 and CDR2 (germline): MDHEN, SYDVKM. The CDR3 loop is CASVIGDRHQPQHF. Written as DNA, the CDR3 is TGTGCCAGCGTGATTGGTGACCGACATCAGCCCCAGCATTTT.

This clone occurred once. This chain links TRBV18 with TRBJ1-2; D is unclear. The germline V and J ends were trimmed by 0 bases and 3 bases, with 11 bases remaining between them. This CDR3 contains 15 residues. CDR1 KGHSH and CDR2 LQKENI come from the germline V gene. The DNA of the CDR3 is TGTGCCAGCTCACCACCGAGGGTGCAGGACTATGGCTACACCTTC. Its translation: CASSPPRVQDYGYTF.

The CDR3 coding sequence is TGTGCCAGCAGTTACCTCGGCCTAACCTACGAGCAGTACTTC. Its translation: CASSYLGLTYEQYF. The V and J genes are TRBV6-2 or TRBV6-3 and TRBJ2-7, with D unresolved. V shed 2 bases and J shed 2 bases, with 10 bases lying between them. Germline lookup yields CDR1 MNHEY and CDR2 SVGEGT. The CDR3 length is 14 residues.

Turning to this clone: One end of the junction is discordant with germline, which a read error may explain. The chain recombines TRBV12-3 or TRBV12-4 with TRBJ1-1; D is perhaps TRBD1 (5 bases). The CDR3 is 13 amino acids. CDR3 sequence: CASSFTDSVPPTF. The CDR3 DNA is TGTGCCAGCAGTTTTACCGACAGCGTTCCCCCCACATTT.

The genes are TRBV6-5 and TRBJ2-2; D perhaps matches TRBD2 (7 bases). Per germline, CDR1 MNHEY and CDR2 SVGAGI. V lost 6 bases, J lost 6 bases, and 17 bases lay in between. There are 15 residues in the CDR3. CDR3: CASSLGGGPPGELFF. In DNA form, the CDR3 reads TGTGCCAGCAGCCTAGGGGGGGGGCCCCCCGGGGAGCTGTTTTTT.

This sequence joins TRBV5-4 and TRBJ2-5; 10 bases are a match to TRBD2. Trimming took 7 bases from V and 5 from J; bases not matched to a gene: 8. This CDR3 region has 14 residues. CDR1 is SGHNT, CDR2 YYREEE, per germline (reference sequence). This CDR3 reads CASGLAGGGETQYF. As DNA, the CDR3 is TGTGCCAGCGGGTTAGCGGGGGGTGGCGAGACCCAGTACTTC.

The chain combines TRBV6-5 with TRBJ2-7, with 7 bases matching TRBD1. The J segment lost 3 bases and the V segment lost 8 bases, leaving 7 bases of the junction unmatched. CDR1 is MNHEY, CDR2 SVGAGI, per germline. This CDR3 region has 13 residues. In nucleotides, the CDR3 is TGTGCCAGCCTATGGCAGGGGGACTACGAGCAGTACTTC. It specifies CASLWQGDYEQYF.

V gene TRBV9 combines with J gene TRBJ1-3; tentatively, D is TRBD1 (6 bases). Between the trimmed V and J ends, which lost 3 bases and 8 bases, there was a span of 15 bases. Germline loops: CDR1 SGDLS, CDR2 YYNGEE. The CDR3 loop spans 14 amino acids. CDR3 bases: TGTGCCAGCAGCGCACAGGGTCTACGGGACACCATATATTTT. Amino acids: CASSAQGLRDTIYF.

This clone was recorded only once. The V and J genes are TRBV5-1 and TRBJ1-2, with a tentative D call TRBD1 (5 bases). Germline values: CDR1 SGHRS, CDR2 YFSETQ. The CDR3 sequence is 15 residues long. The V end lost 0 bases, the J end lost 2 bases, and 11 bases lay between the germline ends. The CDR3 loop is CASSLEVGLNYGYTF. CDR3 coding DNA: TGCGCCAGCAGCTTGGAAGTGGGGCTCAACTATGGCTACACCTTC.

This rearrangement joins TRBV4-1 to TRBJ2-7; 9 positions agree with TRBD1. V trimming: 4 bases; J trimming: 2 bases; junction bases outside the gene matches: 3. The CDR3 has 14 residues. CDR1 is MGHRA and CDR2 is YSYEKL in the germline V gene. As DNA, the CDR3 is TGCGCCAGCAGCCCGGACAGGGGCCCCTACGAGCAGTACTTC. Its translation: CASSPDRGPYEQYF.

V usage is TRBV5-4 and J usage is TRBJ1-2; 7 nucleotides line up with TRBD1. V trimming: 4 bases; J trimming: 4 bases; junction bases outside the gene matches: 7. Germline V gene sequence: CDR1 SGHNT, CDR2 YYREEE (reference sequence). The CDR3 runs to 14 residues. CDR3 amino acids: CASSPSGDSYGYTF. DNA for the CDR3: TGTGCCAGCAGCCCCTCGGGGGACAGCTATGGCTACACCTTC.

The chain uses TRBV20-1 and TRBJ2-1, with 7 bases that match TRBD2. This CDR3 has 13 residues. With 3 bases clipped from V and 7 bases from J, the junction kept 6 bases outside the gene matches. The germline gives CDR1 DFQATT, CDR2 SNEGSKA (reference sequence). CDR3 DNA: TGCAGTGCTAGTTCGGGGGGACTTAATGAGCAGTTCTTC. Amino acid sequence: CSASSGGLNEQFF.

For the CDR3, the DNA is TGCGCCAGCAGCCAATCCGGGACTACCCTTCTGAATGAGCAGTTCTTC. This gives the protein CASSQSGTTLLNEQFF. The J gene is TRBJ2-1, the V gene TRBV4-1; 7 bases line up with TRBD2. The germline V gene has CDR1 MGHRA and CDR2 YSYEKL. The CDR3 covers 16 residues. Trimming took 2 bases from V and 7 from J; bases not matched to a gene: 11.

V is TRBV6-5 and J is TRBJ1-5; D ambiguous. Germline V gene data show CDR1 as MNHEY and CDR2 as SVGAGI. V was pared by 4 bases and J by 2 bases, with 12 bases between. This CDR3 is built from 15 residues. Here the CDR3 reads CASSWGGAGNQPQHF. DNA of the CDR3: TGTGCCAGCAGTTGGGGAGGCGCGGGCAATCAGCCCCAGCATTTT.

The chain has TRBV18 and TRBJ1-1; a possible D gene is TRBD1 (6 bases). CDR3 length equals 14 residues. V dropped 4 bases and J dropped 3 bases, with 12 bases sitting between them. The germline gives CDR1 KGHSH, CDR2 LQKENI. CDR3 residues: CASSLGAGDTEAFF. The CDR3 region has the DNA TGTGCCAGCTCACTGGGGGCAGGGGACACTGAAGCTTTCTTT.

This clone rates as medium-sized. Other DNA sequences within the sample encode an identical CDR3. The chain links TRBV5-1 to TRBJ1-5; no clear D gene. This CDR3 has 13 residues. Trimming took 4 bases from V and 4 from J, leaving 9 bases between them. Per the germline V gene, CDR1 is SGHRS and CDR2 is YFSETQ. The CDR3 nucleotides are TGCGCCAGCAGCACGGATGGGAATCAGCCCCAGCATTTT. Protein product: CASSTDGNQPQHF. The full variable domain, with the rest looked up from reference TRBV5-1 and TRBJ1-5, is KAGVTQTPRYLIKTRGQQVTLSCSPISGHRSVSWYQQTPGQGLQFLFEYFSETQRNKGNFPGRFSGRQFSNSRSEMNVSTLELGDSALYLCASSTDGNQPQHFGDGTRLSIL.

The gene calls are TRBV27 and TRBJ1-2; D remains unclear. The CDR3 spans 13 residues. Trimming removed 6 bases at V and 4 bases at J, with 12 bases between. Germline V CDR1 and CDR2: MNHEY, SMNVEV (reference sequence). The CDR3 DNA follows: TGTGCCAGCAGCCGCGAGGGTCGCTATGGCTACACCTTC. Encoded protein: CASSREGRYGYTF.

J is TRBJ2-4 and V is TRBV6-1; maybe TRBD2 (5 bases). The CDR3 spans 14 residues. Trimming cost V 3 bases and J 0 bases, with 6 bases left between them. CDR1 is MNHNS and CDR2 is SASEGT in the germline V gene. CDR3 nucleotides: TGTGCCAGCAGTGAGGGAGTAGCCAAAAACATTCAGTACTTC. It encodes CASSEGVAKNIQYF.

V gene TRBV28 combines with J gene TRBJ1-5; a weak D match, TRBD1 (5 bases). Trimming stripped 7 bases from V and 0 bases from J, with 25 bases between. Germline lookup yields CDR1 MDHEN and CDR2 SYDVKM. The CDR3 is 19 amino acids. The CDR3 reads CASISGGWSRGYSNQPQHF. CDR3 DNA: TGTGCCAGCATTTCGGGGGGGTGGAGCAGAGGATATAGCAATCAGCCCCAGCATTTT.

The rearrangement links TRBV5-5 to TRBJ2-7; 7 nucleotides agree with TRBD1. Germline V lookup: CDR1 SGHKS, CDR2 YYEKEE (reference sequence). V lost 0 bases, J lost 2 bases, and 11 bases stayed unmatched. The CDR3 consists of 17 residues. The CDR3 region is CASSLVIVGGIPYEQYF. The CDR3 bases are TGTGCCAGCAGCTTGGTAATTGTAGGGGGCATACCCTACGAGCAGTACTTC.